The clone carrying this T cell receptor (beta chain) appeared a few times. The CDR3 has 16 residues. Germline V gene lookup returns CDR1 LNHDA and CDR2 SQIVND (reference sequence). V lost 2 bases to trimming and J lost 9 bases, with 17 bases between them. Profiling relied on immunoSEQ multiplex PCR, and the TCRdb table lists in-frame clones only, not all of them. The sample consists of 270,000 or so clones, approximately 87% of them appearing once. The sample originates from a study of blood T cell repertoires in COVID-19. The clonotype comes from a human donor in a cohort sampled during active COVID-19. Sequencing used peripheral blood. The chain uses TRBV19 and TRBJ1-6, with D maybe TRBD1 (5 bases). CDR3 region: CASSISDTAMGSPLHF. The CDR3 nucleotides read TGTGCCAGTAGTATATCGGACACTGCGATGGGTTCACCCCTCCACTTT.